These T cell receptor beta chains were read from a single sample in a study of cytomegalovirus exposure and HLA in healthy donors. Using immunoSEQ multiplex PCR, the repertoire was profiled, and TCRdb retains in-frame clones only, with some absent. The sample records 160,000 or so clones, more than 65% being singletons. Sequenced input: PBMCs. All receptors come from a woman between 50 and 59 years old in good health and CMV-seronegative. Each CDR3 is given with its conserved first and last residue. D genes are given only for firm matches. Clone size is stated in some rows and not others, as once, few, many or a class when expanded.

v_call	j_call	clone_size	d_call	cdr3_aa	cdr3_nt
TRBV4-2	TRBJ2-4	-	TRBD2	CASSQGTGTSGILELYF	TGTGCCAGCAGCCAAGGGACCGGGACTAGCGGGATCCTCGAGCTGTACTTC
TRBV10-3	TRBJ1-5	-	-	CAISEGRTNSPQHF	TGTGCCATCAGTGAGGGTCGAACGAACTCGCCCCAGCATTTT
TRBV5-6	TRBJ2-5	-	-	CASTLNEGLANF	TGTGCCAGCACCCTAAATGAGGGCTTGGCGAACTTC
TRBV6-5	TRBJ2-5	once	TRBD1	CASHRGTGGPRTQYF	TGTGCCAGCCACCGCGGGACAGGGGGTCCAAGGACCCAGTACTTC
TRBV7-2	TRBJ2-7	-	TRBD1	CASSLAGTGGSYEQYF	TGTGCCAGCAGCTTAGCGGGGACAGGAGGATCCTACGAGCAGTACTTC
TRBV4-1	TRBJ2-2	-	-	CASSQAHLVALAGELFF	TGCGCCAGCAGCCAAGCTCATCTGGTGGCTCTTGCCGGGGAGCTGTTTTTT
TRBV19	TRBJ2-3	-	TRBD1	CASSPGTGSGGTQYF	TGTGCCAGTAGTCCGGGGACAGGATCTGGGGGTACGCAGTATTTT
TRBV6-1	TRBJ2-7	once	TRBD2	CASSEPGTSGRAEQYF	TGTGCCAGCAGTGAACCGGGGACTAGCGGGAGGGCTGAGCAGTACTTC
TRBV10-1	TRBJ2-7	-	-	CASSVWEALSYEQYF	TGCGCCAGCAGTGTGTGGGAGGCCCTCTCCTACGAGCAGTACTTC
TRBV7-3	TRBJ2-3	few	-	CASSLFSGRADTQYF	TGTGCCAGCAGCTTATTTTCGGGAAGGGCAGATACGCAGTATTTT
TRBV14	TRBJ2-5	-	-	CASSQDLEETQYF	TGTGCCAGCAGCCAAGACTTAGAAGAGACCCAGTACTTC
TRBV5-4	TRBJ2-1	-	-	CASSLDGRSYNEQFF	TGTGCCAGCAGCTTGGACGGGAGATCCTACAATGAGCAGTTCTTC
TRBV7-8	TRBJ2-3	-	TRBD2	CASSSGLAGAVMQYF	TGTGCCAGCAGCTCGGGACTAGCGGGAGCGGTTATGCAGTATTTT
TRBV14	TRBJ2-3	-	TRBD2	CASSPSWRGYSTDTQYF	TGTGCCAGCAGCCCCTCTTGGCGGGGGTATAGCACAGATACGCAGTATTTT
TRBV28	TRBJ2-1	-	TRBD2	CASSARGGTYNEQFF	TGTGCCAGCAGCGCCCGGGGGGGAACCTACAATGAGCAGTTCTTC
TRBV7-6	TRBJ2-6	-	TRBD1	CASSLAFSRGPGANVLTF	TGTGCCAGCAGCTTAGCATTCTCCAGGGGGCCTGGGGCCAACGTCCTGACTTTC
TRBV28	TRBJ2-7	-	TRBD1	CASSHPGQGLYEQYF	TGTGCCAGCAGTCATCCGGGACAGGGGTTATACGAGCAGTACTTC
TRBV6-1	TRBJ1-1	-	TRBD1	CASSGNRGRTEAFF	TGTGCCAGCAGTGGGAACAGGGGGCGAACTGAAGCTTTCTTT
TRBV2	TRBJ1-1	-	TRBD1	CASSGDRGSSTEAFF	TGTGCCAGCAGTGGCGACAGGGGGTCATCCACTGAAGCTTTCTTT
TRBV10-2	TRBJ2-1	-	-	CASSVLDPAYNEQFF	TGCGCCAGCAGTGTACTAGACCCGGCCTACAATGAGCAGTTCTTC
TRBV5-4	TRBJ2-7	-	TRBD2	CAGRTSGFYEQYF	TGTGCCGGTAGGACTAGCGGCTTCTACGAGCAGTACTTC
TRBV28	TRBJ2-3	-	TRBD1	CASSLRWTGGTDTQYF	TGTGCCAGCAGTTTGAGGTGGACAGGGGGGACAGATACGCAGTATTTT
TRBV19	TRBJ1-4	-	-	CASTGQTVLGFNEKLFF	TGTGCCAGTACCGGACAGACTGTCCTGGGATTTAATGAAAAACTGTTTTTT
TRBV27	TRBJ2-1	-	-	CASSLQGLLYNEQFF	TGTGCCAGCAGTTTACAGGGCTTATTATACAATGAGCAGTTCTTC
TRBV6-1	TRBJ2-1	-	TRBD2	CAIRGTSWNNEQFF	TGTGCCATAAGGGGGACTAGCTGGAACAATGAGCAGTTCTTC
TRBV18	TRBJ1-1	-	-	CASSPGSTEAFF	TGTGCCAGCTCACCAGGGAGCACTGAAGCTTTCTTT
TRBV9	TRBJ1-1	few	TRBD1	CASSEGTGDTEAFF	TGTGCCAGCAGCGAGGGGACAGGGGACACTGAAGCTTTCTTT
TRBV6-6	TRBJ2-1	-	TRBD1	CASRPTMDRVTNEQFF	TGTGCCAGCAGGCCGACCATGGACAGGGTCACCAATGAGCAGTTCTTC
TRBV7-9	TRBJ2-1	-	TRBD2	CASHRGPSGYYNEQFF	TGTGCCAGCCACCGCGGGCCTAGCGGATACTACAATGAGCAGTTCTTC
TRBV7-2	TRBJ1-2	-	TRBD1	CASSLVFPIRGPLGGYTF	TGTGCCAGCAGCTTAGTCTTCCCCATAAGGGGGCCACTGGGTGGCTACACCTTC
TRBV28	TRBJ1-5	-	-	CASSLYINSSQPQHF	TGTGCCAGCAGTTTATACATTAATAGCAGTCAGCCCCAGCATTTT
TRBV25-1	TRBJ2-7	few	TRBD1	CASSEGQGTYEQYF	TGTGCCAGCAGTGAAGGACAGGGGACCTACGAGCAGTACTTC
TRBV28	TRBJ2-4	-	-	CASSADLNIQYF	TGTGCCAGCAGTGCCGACTTAAACATTCAGTACTTC
TRBV27	TRBJ2-1	-	-	CASKLANEQFF	TGTGCCAGCAAATTAGCCAATGAGCAGTTCTTC
TRBV10-1	TRBJ2-3	-	-	CASSTPSPDTQYF	TGCGCCAGCAGCACCCCAAGCCCAGATACGCAGTATTTT
TRBV27	TRBJ2-3	few	-	CASSLSGPRGLQEYF	TGTGCCAGCAGTTTATCTGGCCCCCGCGGGCTCCAAGAGTATTTT
TRBV4-3	TRBJ2-5	-	-	CASSQDMRPAGVSQYF	TGCGCCAGCAGCCAAGATATGAGGCCAGCCGGTGTGTCCCAGTACTTC
TRBV18	TRBJ2-7	once	-	CASSPPLAYEQYF	TGTGCCAGCTCACCCCCCCTTGCCTACGAGCAGTACTTC
TRBV19	TRBJ2-6	-	-	CASDYNGEPSGANVLTF	TGTGCCAGTGACTATAACGGAGAACCCTCTGGGGCCAACGTCCTGACTTTC
TRBV5-1	TRBJ2-1	-	TRBD1	CASSRDRRNEQFF	TGCGCCAGCAGCCGGGACAGGCGCAATGAGCAGTTCTTC
TRBV27	TRBJ2-1	-	TRBD2	CASSPGRGRDEQFF	TGTGCCAGCAGTCCTGGCCGGGGGAGGGATGAGCAGTTCTTC
TRBV28	TRBJ1-5	once	TRBD1	CASRRQGARNQPQHF	TGTGCCAGCAGACGACAGGGGGCAAGGAATCAGCCCCAGCATTTT
TRBV6-5	TRBJ1-2	-	TRBD1	CASSYPGQGYGYTF	TGTGCCAGCAGTTACCCGGGACAGGGGTATGGCTACACCTTC
TRBV7-9	TRBJ1-1	-	-	CASSLAGVSEAFF	TGTGCCAGCAGCTTAGCGGGAGTTTCTGAAGCTTTCTTT
TRBV7-9	TRBJ2-3	-	TRBD2	CASSLGSSGSTDTQYF	TGTGCCAGCAGCTTAGGGTCTAGCGGGAGCACAGATACGCAGTATTTT
TRBV15	TRBJ1-5	-	-	CATSGRDSNQPQHF	TGTGCCACCAGCGGCCGGGATAGCAATCAGCCCCAGCATTTT
TRBV27	TRBJ2-5	-	-	CASSLRTAQETQYF	TGTGCCAGCAGTTTAAGGACAGCCCAAGAGACCCAGTACTTC
TRBV4-3	TRBJ2-1	-	TRBD1	CASSQDLGTDSSYNEQFF	TGCGCCAGCAGCCAAGATTTGGGGACAGATAGCTCCTACAATGAGCAGTTCTTC
TRBV4-3	TRBJ2-2	once	TRBD2	CASSQDPWASGSYTNTGELFF	TGCGCCAGCAGCCAAGATCCTTGGGCTAGCGGGAGTTATACGAACACCGGGGAGCTGTTTTTT
TRBV10-2	TRBJ2-7	once	TRBD1	CASSAGRGTFGYEQYF	TGCGCCAGCAGTGCCGGCAGGGGGACGTTCGGATACGAGCAGTACTTC
TRBV11-3	TRBJ2-7	-	-	CASSPGRGNGPYEQYF	TGTGCCAGCAGCCCGGGTCGGGGAAATGGTCCCTACGAGCAGTACTTC
TRBV7-8	TRBJ1-5	-	-	CASRPHEGNQPQHF	TGTGCCAGCAGACCACACGAGGGCAATCAGCCCCAGCATTTT
TRBV28	TRBJ1-3	few	-	CASSPAGSSGNTIYF	TGTGCCAGCAGCCCGGCGGGATCCTCTGGAAACACCATATATTTT